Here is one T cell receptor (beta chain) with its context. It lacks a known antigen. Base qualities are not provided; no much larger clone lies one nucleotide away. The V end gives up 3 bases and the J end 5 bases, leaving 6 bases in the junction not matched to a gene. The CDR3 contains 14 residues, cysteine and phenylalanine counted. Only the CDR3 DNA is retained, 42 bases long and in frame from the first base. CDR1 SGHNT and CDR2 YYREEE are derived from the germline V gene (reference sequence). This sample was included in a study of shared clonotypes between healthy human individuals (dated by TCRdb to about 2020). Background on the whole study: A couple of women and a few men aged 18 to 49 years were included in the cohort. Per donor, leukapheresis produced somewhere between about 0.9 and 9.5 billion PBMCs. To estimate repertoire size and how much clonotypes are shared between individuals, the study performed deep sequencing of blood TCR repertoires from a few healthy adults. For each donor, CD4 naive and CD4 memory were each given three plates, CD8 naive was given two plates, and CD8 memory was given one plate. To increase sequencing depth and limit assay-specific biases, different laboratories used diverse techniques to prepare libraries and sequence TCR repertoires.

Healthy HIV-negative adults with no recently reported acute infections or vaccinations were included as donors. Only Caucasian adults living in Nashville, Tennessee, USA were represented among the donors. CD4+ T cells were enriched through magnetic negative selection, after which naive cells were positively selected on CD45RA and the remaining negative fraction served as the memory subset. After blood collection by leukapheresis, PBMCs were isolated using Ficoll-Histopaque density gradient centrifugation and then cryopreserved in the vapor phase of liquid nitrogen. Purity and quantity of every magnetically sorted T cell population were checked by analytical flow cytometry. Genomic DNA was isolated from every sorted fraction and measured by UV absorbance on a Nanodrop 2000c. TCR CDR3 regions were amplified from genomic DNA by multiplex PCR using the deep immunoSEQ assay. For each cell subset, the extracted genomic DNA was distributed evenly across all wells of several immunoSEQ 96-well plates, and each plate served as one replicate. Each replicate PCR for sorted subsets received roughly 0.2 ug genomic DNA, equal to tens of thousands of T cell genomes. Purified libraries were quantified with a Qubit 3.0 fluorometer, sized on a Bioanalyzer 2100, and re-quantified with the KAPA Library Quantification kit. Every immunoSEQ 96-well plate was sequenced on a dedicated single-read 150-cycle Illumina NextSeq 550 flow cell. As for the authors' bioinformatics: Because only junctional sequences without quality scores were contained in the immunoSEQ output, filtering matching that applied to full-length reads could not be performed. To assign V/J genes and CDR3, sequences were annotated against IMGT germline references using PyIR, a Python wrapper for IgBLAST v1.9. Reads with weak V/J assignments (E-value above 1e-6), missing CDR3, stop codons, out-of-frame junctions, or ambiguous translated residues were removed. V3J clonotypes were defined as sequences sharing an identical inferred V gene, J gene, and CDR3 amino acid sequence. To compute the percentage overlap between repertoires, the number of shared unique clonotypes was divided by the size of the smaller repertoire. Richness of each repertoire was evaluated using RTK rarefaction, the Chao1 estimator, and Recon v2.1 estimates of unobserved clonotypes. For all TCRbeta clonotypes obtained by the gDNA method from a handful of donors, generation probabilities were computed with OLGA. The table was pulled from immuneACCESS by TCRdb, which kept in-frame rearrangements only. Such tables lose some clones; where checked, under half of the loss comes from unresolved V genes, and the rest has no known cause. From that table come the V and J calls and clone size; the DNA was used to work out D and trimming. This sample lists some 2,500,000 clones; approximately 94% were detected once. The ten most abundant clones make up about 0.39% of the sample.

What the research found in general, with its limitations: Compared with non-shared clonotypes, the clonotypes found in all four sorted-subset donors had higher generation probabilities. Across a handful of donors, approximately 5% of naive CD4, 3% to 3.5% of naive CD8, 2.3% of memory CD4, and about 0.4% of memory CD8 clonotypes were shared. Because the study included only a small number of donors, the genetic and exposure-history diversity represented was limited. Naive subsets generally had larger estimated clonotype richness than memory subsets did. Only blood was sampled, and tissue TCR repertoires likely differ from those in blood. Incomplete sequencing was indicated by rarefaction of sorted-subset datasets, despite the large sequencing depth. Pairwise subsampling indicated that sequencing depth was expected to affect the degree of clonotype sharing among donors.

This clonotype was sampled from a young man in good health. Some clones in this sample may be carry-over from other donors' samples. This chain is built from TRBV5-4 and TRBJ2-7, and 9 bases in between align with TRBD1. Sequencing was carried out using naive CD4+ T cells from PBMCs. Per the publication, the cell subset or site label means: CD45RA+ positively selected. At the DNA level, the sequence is TGTGCCAGCAGCTCCGGGACAGGGAGGGACGAGCAGTACTTC. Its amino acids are CASSSGTGRDEQYF.